Below, 27 T cell receptor beta chains from the same sample are listed, as sequenced in a study of cytomegalovirus exposure and HLA in healthy donors. The PCR had 60 Vbeta and 13 Jbeta primers. Clones were read by immunoSEQ multiplex PCR, and TCRdb kept only the in-frame ones, dropping some. The table includes around 120,000 clones, 70% to 80% detected once. The sample comprised PBMCs. These receptors were obtained from a woman aged 60-75 years in good health and CMV-seropositive.

This clone is a singleton in its sample. DNA of the CDR3: TGTGCCAGCAGTGCCGGGACAGTCACTGAAGCTTTCTTT. Translating gives CASSAGTVTEAFF. This chain uses TRBV6-1 with TRBJ1-1, with 7 bases that match TRBD1. J gave up 4 bases and V 4 bases, and 3 bases lay outside the gene matches. This CDR3 has 13 amino acids. Germline assignment: CDR1 MNHNS and CDR2 SASEGT.

The V and J genes are TRBV18 and TRBJ2-3; D not resolved. The CDR3 is 14 residues long. The germline V gene has CDR1 KGHSH and CDR2 LQKENI. The germline V and J ends were trimmed by 3 bases and 0 bases, with 7 bases remaining between them. CDR3 DNA sequence: TGTGCCAGCTCACCCGTTACTAGCACAGATACGCAGTATTTT. Its protein product is CASSPVTSTDTQYF.

The V and J genes are TRBV10-2 and TRBJ2-3; 7 nucleotides align to TRBD2. Germline CDR1 reads WSHSY; CDR2 reads SAAADI. The junction had 6 bases not matched to a gene; V was cut back by 7 bases and J by 2 bases. The CDR3 runs to 14 residues. CDR3 nucleotides: TGCGCCAGCACCCGAGCGGGGCCCACAGATACGCAGTATTTT. Its protein is CASTRAGPTDTQYF.

The chain couples TRBV6-1 to TRBJ1-1; 9 nucleotides match TRBD1. The V gene end was trimmed by 8 bases and the J gene end by 8 bases; junction bases not matched to a gene: 15. Germline loops: CDR1 MNHNS, CDR2 SASEGT. This CDR3 spans 15 amino acids. The CDR3 nucleotides read TGTGCCAGCTCCTCCCCTACCGGGACAGGGCTGGAAGCTTTCTTT. Encoded protein: CASSSPTGTGLEAFF.

This clone was picked up a small number of times. The rearrangement links TRBV5-1 to TRBJ2-1; TRBD1 aligns across 9 bases. The V gene end was trimmed by 2 bases and the J gene end by 7 bases; junction bases not matched to a gene: 7. In germline, CDR1 is SGHRS, CDR2 YFSETQ. The CDR3 has 15 residues. The CDR3 loop reads CASSFPDRGANEQFF. CDR3 in DNA: TGCGCCAGCAGCTTCCCAGACAGGGGGGCTAATGAGCAGTTCTTC.

The chain combines TRBV7-3 with TRBJ2-5, with TRBD2 as a possible D gene (6 bases). Germline CDR1 is SGHTA and CDR2 is FQGTGA. This CDR3 spans 14 amino acids. Trimming pared 5 bases from V and 3 bases from J, leaving 13 bases between. The DNA for the CDR3 is TGTGCCAGCAGCCCAAGGGGACTCGAAGAGACCCAGTACTTC. Protein product: CASSPRGLEETQYF.

V and J are TRBV5-6 and TRBJ1-1; no firm D call. The V and J ends lost 6 bases and 11 bases respectively, with 23 bases between them. The V gene's germline CDR1 is SGHDT and CDR2 YYEEEE. The CDR3 runs to 14 residues. The CDR3 DNA reads TGTGCCAGCAACTCCGGTCCATCCACGCCTCGGGCTTTCTTT. This encodes CASNSGPSTPRAFF.

This chain links TRBV19 with TRBJ2-1; 8 nucleotides agree with TRBD1. Germline CDR1 is LNHDA and CDR2 is SQIVND (reference sequence). V lost 4 bases to trimming and J lost 8 bases; unmatched junction nucleotides: 10. This CDR3 is built from 15 residues. Written as DNA, the CDR3 is TGTGCCAGTAGTACCTCGGACAGGGCCCCAGATGAGCAGTTCTTC. This codes for CASSTSDRAPDEQFF.

The rearrangement links TRBV6-1 to TRBJ2-3; 9 bases agree with TRBD2. The J segment lost 8 bases and the V segment lost 2 bases, leaving 23 bases of the junction unmatched. The CDR3 runs 20 residues. The germline CDR1 and CDR2 sequences are MNHNS and SASEGT. The CDR3 bases are TGTGCCAGCAGTGAATTTCACAGTACCGGGACTAGCAGTTTAGAGGGTACGCAGTATTTT. Translated, it gives CASSEFHSTGTSSLEGTQYF.

The chain combines TRBV7-6 with TRBJ2-7; D is perhaps TRBD1 (5 bases). From germline, CDR1 is SGHVS and CDR2 FNYEAQ. This CDR3 contains 13 residues. Trimming removed 5 bases at V and 3 bases at J, with 11 bases between. The CDR3 loop is CASSPGRDYEQYF. The CDR3 nucleotides are TGTGCCAGCAGCCCGGGCAGGGACTACGAGCAGTACTTC.

The CDR3, as DNA: TGTGCCAGCAGCCAATCCGCTACACAGAAGATTAATGAAAAACTGTTTTTT. Its protein product is CASSQSATQKINEKLFF. This chain uses TRBV4-2 with TRBJ1-4; no definite D call. Trimming took 2 bases from V and 4 from J, leaving 17 bases between them. Germline CDR1 and CDR2: LGHNA and YNFKEQ. The CDR3 has 17 residues.

The chain links TRBV19 to TRBJ2-7; 9 bases line up with TRBD1. The CDR3 length is 16 residues. After removal of 6 bases from V and 3 bases from J, the junction contained 12 bases not matched to a gene. Germline V lookup: CDR1 LNHDA, CDR2 SQIVND (reference sequence). CDR3 sequence reads: CASSPSGTGTFYEQYF. The CDR3 DNA reads as TGTGCCAGTAGCCCCTCGGGGACAGGGACCTTCTACGAGCAGTACTTC.

V usage is TRBV9 and J usage is TRBJ1-6; TRBD1 agrees at 8 bases. J lost 3 bases, V lost 3 bases, and 2 bases had no gene match. This CDR3 is built from 15 residues. Germline V gives CDR1 SGDLS, CDR2 YYNGEE. CDR3 DNA: TGTGCCAGCAGCGGGACAGGGAACTATAATTCACCCCTCCACTTT. Its translation: CASSGTGNYNSPLHF.

This clone was seen just once. This rearrangement joins TRBV7-6 to TRBJ1-5; a weak D match, TRBD1 (5 bases). The CDR3 consists of 14 residues. CDR1 is SGHVS, CDR2 FNYEAQ, per germline. The germline V and J ends were trimmed by 1 base and 8 bases, with 12 bases remaining between them. CDR3 loop: CASSLEGVGEPQHF. CDR3 coding DNA: TGTGCCAGCAGCTTAGAAGGGGTTGGGGAGCCCCAGCATTTT.

This clone was counted only a few times. This rearrangement joins TRBV7-9 to TRBJ2-3; D is perhaps TRBD1 (6 bases). The CDR3 has 16 amino acids. Deletions cut 1 base from V and 0 bases from J, with 11 bases between. Germline V gene data show CDR1 as SEHNR and CDR2 as FQNEAQ (reference sequence). CDR3 protein: CASSLGLGASTDTQYF. The DNA for the CDR3 is TGTGCCAGCAGCTTAGGTTTGGGGGCCAGCACAGATACGCAGTATTTT.

The chain combines TRBV9 with TRBJ2-7; TRBD1 matches at 8 bases. The CDR3 is 14 amino acids. CDR1 is SGDLS and CDR2 is YYNGEE in the germline V gene. J lost 4 bases, V lost 3 bases, and 6 bases had no gene match. CDR3 protein: CASSAHGQGYEQYF. CDR3 in DNA: TGTGCCAGCAGCGCCCACGGACAGGGATACGAGCAGTACTTC.

V and J are TRBV6-5 and TRBJ2-4, with D possibly matching TRBD2 (5 bases). Germline CDR1 is MNHEY and CDR2 is SVGAGI. V was trimmed by 0 bases and J by 9 bases, leaving 12 bases between them. CDR3 length equals 14 residues. CDR3 sequence reads: CASSYSFQEVIQYF. The CDR3 DNA follows: TGTGCCAGCAGTTACTCCTTCCAGGAGGTCATTCAGTACTTC.

This chain links TRBV5-4 with TRBJ2-3; D gene unclear. V gave up 4 bases and J gave up 2 bases, with 11 bases separating them. This CDR3 is 14 amino acids long. Germline loops: CDR1 SGHNT, CDR2 YYREEE (reference sequence). CDR3 in amino acids: CASSLAAATDTQYF. The CDR3 DNA reads as TGTGCCAGCAGCCTCGCGGCCGCCACAGATACGCAGTATTTT.

V usage is TRBV5-6 and J usage is TRBJ2-3, with D perhaps matching TRBD2 (5 bases). The CDR3 consists of 13 residues. V dropped 1 base and J dropped 6 bases, with 9 bases sitting between them. Germline V gene sequence: CDR1 SGHDT, CDR2 YYEEEE. The CDR3 sequence: CASSLSRGDTQYF. The CDR3 coding sequence is TGTGCCAGCAGCTTGTCCCGAGGGGATACGCAGTATTTT.

This clone was counted only a few times. This sample also contains other DNA sequences that code for the same CDR3. J is TRBJ1-5 and V is TRBV2, with 9 bases aligning to TRBD1. The V gene end was trimmed by 5 bases and the J gene end by 5 bases; junction bases not matched to a gene: 1. This CDR3 comprises 13 residues. Germline V gene lookup returns CDR1 SNHLY and CDR2 FYNNEI. CDR3 bases: TGTGCCAGCAGTCGGGACAGGGATCAGCCCCAGCATTTT. It is translated as CASSRDRDQPQHF.

CDR3 nucleotides: TGTGCCAGCAGCAACAGGGTAGGGGAGCAGTACTTC. Translating it yields CASSNRVGEQYF. The genes are TRBV5-6 and TRBJ2-7; D is possibly TRBD1 (6 bases). Trimming took 4 bases from V and 7 from J, leaving 12 bases between them. CDR1 SGHDT and CDR2 YYEEEE come from the germline V gene. CDR3 length: 12 amino acids.

The table lists this clone with a few counts. The chain has TRBV7-2 and TRBJ1-2; weak D call: TRBD1 (6 bases). Deletions cut 5 bases from V and 2 bases from J, with 15 bases between. The germline V gene encodes CDR1 SGHTA and CDR2 FQGNSA. CDR3 length equals 15 residues. CDR3 amino acids: CASSPQTGPNYGYTF. CDR3 DNA sequence: TGTGCCAGCAGCCCCCAAACAGGGCCAAACTATGGCTACACCTTC.

This chain joins TRBV6-5 and TRBJ1-6, with unresolved D. The CDR3 sequence is 15 residues long. Germline V gene sequence: CDR1 MNHEY, CDR2 SVGAGI. The V and J ends lost 8 bases and 0 bases respectively, with 11 bases between them. CDR3 residues: CASLYGSSYNSPLHF. As DNA, the CDR3 is TGTGCCAGCCTATACGGGAGCTCCTATAATTCACCCCTCCACTTT.

The rearrangement uses TRBV27 and TRBJ2-1; TRBD1 might be the D (6 bases). This CDR3 comprises 12 residues. Germline V lookup: CDR1 MNHEY, CDR2 SMNVEV (reference sequence). Deletions cut 8 bases from V and 6 bases from J, with 11 bases between. The CDR3 spells CASGMTGNEQFF. In DNA form, the CDR3 reads TGTGCCAGCGGTATGACAGGCAATGAGCAGTTCTTC.

This chain connects TRBV25-1 to TRBJ1-2; possible D gene TRBD1, 6 bases. This CDR3 spans 13 amino acids. Germline assignment: CDR1 MGHDK and CDR2 SYGVNS. Trimming pared 5 bases from V and 7 bases from J, leaving 14 bases between. CDR3 sequence: CASSKRGFSGYTF. In nucleotides, the CDR3 is TGTGCCAGCAGTAAAAGGGGGTTCAGTGGCTACACCTTC.

On this clone: A read error is the likely source, as a far larger clone sits one nucleotide away. The sample carries other DNA sequences with the same CDR3. The chain uses TRBV29-1 and TRBJ2-2, with TRBD1 matching over 7 bases. This CDR3 has 13 amino acids. The germline CDR1 and CDR2 sequences are SQVTM and ANQGSEA. CDR3 loop: CSFKTGLTGELFF. The CDR3 bases are TGCAGCTTTAAGACAGGGCTCACCGGGGAGCTGTTCTTT.

In DNA form, the CDR3 reads TGTGCCAGCAGCGCGGGACAGGTTAATCAGCCCCAGCATTTT. Encoded protein: CASSAGQVNQPQHF. V and J are TRBV9 and TRBJ1-5; 8 bases align to TRBD1. CDR1 and CDR2 from the germline V gene are SGDLS and YYNGEE. J was trimmed by 4 bases and V by 3 bases; bases with no gene match: 3. The CDR3 extends over 14 amino acids. Filled out from reference TRBV9 and TRBJ1-5, the complete variable domain reads DSGVTQTPKHLITATGQRVTLRCSPRSGDLSVYWYQQSLDQGLQFLIQYYNGEERAKGNILERFSAQQFPDLHSELNLSSLELGDSALYFCASSAGQVNQPQHFGDGTRLSIL.